This entry lists 23 T cell receptor beta chains sequenced from one sample in a study of shared clonotypes between healthy human individuals. Clones were read by immunoSEQ multiplex PCR, and TCRdb kept only the in-frame ones, dropping some. The profile shows around 1.6 million clones, roughly 98% of them singletons. The specimen sequenced was naive CD4+ T cells sorted from blood. Subset meaning: CD45RA+ positively selected. The origin of the receptors is a young man in good health.

The rearrangement joins TRBV7-9 to TRBJ2-7; D remains ambiguous. CDR1 is SEHNR, CDR2 FQNEAQ, per germline (reference sequence). V was shortened by 2 bases and J by 7 bases, with 9 bases between the two germline ends. The CDR3 loop spans 12 amino acids. The CDR3 loop is CASSLNVREQYF. The CDR3, as DNA: TGTGCCAGCAGCTTAAACGTACGGGAGCAGTACTTC.

The CDR3 reads CASSEPGGEQFF. The CDR3 DNA is TGCGCCAGCAGTGAGCCGGGCGGGGAGCAGTTCTTC. The rearrangement links TRBV10-1 to TRBJ2-1; a weak D match, TRBD2 (5 bases). V was shortened by 2 bases and J by 10 bases, with 9 bases between the two germline ends. CDR3 size: 12 residues. Germline CDR1 is WNHNN and CDR2 is SYGVQD (reference sequence).

This clone was counted a single time. The chain combines TRBV29-1 with TRBJ2-3; D tentatively fits TRBD1 or TRBD2 (5 bases each). Trimming stripped 3 bases from V and 3 bases from J, with 10 bases between. The CDR3 is 13 amino acids. Looked up from germline, CDR1 is SQVTM and CDR2 is ANQGSEA. The CDR3 loop is CSVDVWGTDTQYF. Here the CDR3 DNA reads TGCAGCGTTGATGTCTGGGGGACAGATACGCAGTATTTT.

This clone appeared once. This CDR3 is CASSYSQGRNYGYTF. The CDR3 DNA reads as TGTGCCAGCAGTTACTCGCAGGGCCGCAACTATGGCTACACCTTC. This chain joins TRBV6-5 and TRBJ1-2, with D perhaps matching TRBD1 (5 bases). Germline CDR1 is MNHEY and CDR2 is SVGAGI. With 0 bases removed from V and 2 bases from J, the gap between germline ends came to 10 bases. CDR3 length equals 15 residues.

Of note for this clone: The same CDR3 arises from other DNA sequences in this sample as well. The chain is built from TRBV7-2 and TRBJ2-7; 10 bases are shared with TRBD2. The CDR3 spans 15 residues. Germline V gene data show CDR1 as SGHTA and CDR2 as FQGNSA. The junction had 3 bases not matched to a gene; V was cut back by 1 base and J by 3 bases. The CDR3: CASSLEASGSYEQYF. In DNA form, the CDR3 reads TGTGCCAGCAGCTTAGAAGCTAGCGGGAGCTACGAGCAGTACTTC.

The gene calls are TRBV6-1 and TRBJ1-5, with 7 nucleotides matching TRBD1. The CDR3 runs to 14 residues. Germline values: CDR1 MNHNS, CDR2 SASEGT. The V segment lost 1 base and the J segment 9 bases; nucleotides outside the gene matches: 6. CDR3: CASSEVPQGRPQHF. The CDR3 DNA sequence: TGTGCCAGCAGTGAAGTCCCACAGGGGCGGCCCCAGCATTTT.

Concerning this clone: Other DNA sequences within the sample encode an identical CDR3. J is TRBJ2-7 and V is TRBV5-1, with D unclear. Trimming pared 1 base from V and 1 base from J, leaving 6 bases between. The CDR3 extends over 13 amino acids. Looked up from germline, CDR1 is SGHRS and CDR2 is YFSETQ. The CDR3 protein is CASSLTRSYEQYF. The CDR3 nucleotides read TGCGCCAGCAGCTTGACTCGATCCTACGAGCAGTACTTC.

To note about this clone: One end of the junction is discordant with germline, which a read error may explain. Other DNA sequences of this sample code for an identical CDR3. The V gene is TRBV18, the J gene TRBJ2-2, with TRBD1 matching 9 bases. CDR1 and CDR2 from the germline V gene are KGHSH and LQKENI. The CDR3 spans 15 residues. In DNA form, the CDR3 reads TGTGCCAGCTCATCACCGGGACAGGGCACCGGGGAGCTGTTTTTT. It encodes CASSSPGQGTGELFF. Filled out from reference TRBV18 and TRBJ2-2, the complete variable domain reads NAGVMQNPRHLVRRRGQEARLRCSPMKGHSHVYWYRQLPEEGLKFMVYLQKENIIDESGMPKERFSAEFPKEGPSILRIQQVVRGDSAAYFCASSSPGQGTGELFFGEGSRLTVL.

The chain carries TRBV10-3 and TRBJ1-5; D uncertain. This CDR3 has 15 residues. Germline loops: CDR1 ENHRY, CDR2 SYGVKD. V was trimmed by 0 bases and J by 4 bases, leaving 10 bases between them. The CDR3 loop is CAISESGDPNQPQHF. The CDR3 DNA reads TGTGCCATCAGTGAGTCTGGGGATCCTAATCAGCCCCAGCATTTT.

The chain links TRBV6-1 to TRBJ1-4; 11 bases align to TRBD1. The trim removed 8 bases at V and 7 bases at J, leaving 6 bases unmatched. The CDR3 totals 14 residues. From germline, CDR1 is MNHNS and CDR2 SASEGT. The CDR3 nucleotides read TGTGCCAGCGCGGACAGGGGGCGCCTTGAAAAACTGTTTTTT. Its protein is CASADRGRLEKLFF.

This chain connects TRBV29-1 to TRBJ1-3, with D perhaps TRBD1 (5 bases). Per germline, CDR1 SQVTM and CDR2 ANQGSEA. CDR3 length: 14 residues. V was trimmed by 7 bases and J by 0 bases, leaving 13 bases between them. CDR3: CSAQTDASGNTIYF. The CDR3 DNA reads as TGCAGCGCCCAGACAGATGCCTCTGGAAACACCATATATTTT.

V gene TRBV7-2 combines with J gene TRBJ2-7; D remains unclear. The CDR3 covers 13 residues. Germline CDR1 is SGHTA and CDR2 is FQGNSA. The ends were cut back, 0 bases at V and 7 bases at J, with 10 bases in the middle. CDR3 region: CASSLAPAEEQYF. CDR3 DNA: TGTGCCAGCAGCTTAGCGCCGGCCGAGGAGCAGTACTTC.

Details on this clone: Other nucleotide sequences in the sample specify the same CDR3. The genes are TRBV5-1 and TRBJ1-2, with TRBD1 identical over 8 bases. Germline V gene lookup returns CDR1 SGHRS and CDR2 YFSETQ. This CDR3 region has 14 residues. The trim removed 4 bases at V and 2 bases at J, leaving 4 bases unmatched. This CDR3 reads CASSLDRANYGYTF. For the CDR3, the DNA is TGCGCCAGCAGCCTGGACAGGGCCAACTATGGCTACACCTTC.

The chain couples TRBV9 to TRBJ2-4, with no clear D. This CDR3 contains 14 residues. CDR1 is SGDLS, CDR2 YYNGEE, per germline. The V end was cut by 4 bases, the J end by 3 bases, with 11 bases between. The CDR3 is CASSQNVVKNIQYF. CDR3 bases: TGTGCCAGCAGCCAGAACGTAGTCAAAAACATTCAGTACTTC.

The V call is TRBV28, the J call TRBJ1-1; D is unresolved. Germline V CDR1 and CDR2: MDHEN, SYDVKM. The CDR3 is 12 residues long. Between the trimmed V and J ends, which lost 5 bases and 1 base, there was a span of 5 bases. CDR3 sequence (DNA): TGTGCCAGCAGTATAACGAACACTGAAGCTTTCTTT. Encoded protein: CASSITNTEAFF.

This clone was seen at least ten times. The V and J genes are TRBV9 and TRBJ1-5; D not resolved. Trimming cost V 3 bases and J 2 bases, with 9 bases left between them. CDR1 and CDR2 from the germline V gene are SGDLS and YYNGEE. The CDR3 runs to 14 residues. The chain's CDR3 is CASSAAGGNQPQHF. CDR3 DNA: TGTGCCAGCAGCGCCGCGGGTGGCAATCAGCCCCAGCATTTT.

V gene TRBV19 combines with J gene TRBJ2-5, with D possibly TRBD1 on 6 matching bases. V was trimmed by 9 bases and J by 1 base, leaving 12 bases between them. CDR1 is LNHDA, CDR2 SQIVND, per germline (reference sequence). The CDR3 runs to 13 residues. The CDR3 nucleotides read TGTGCCAGCAAAGGACAGCCCCAAGAGACCCAGTACTTC. This encodes CASKGQPQETQYF.

This chain joins TRBV9 and TRBJ2-1; D not certain. Germline assignment: CDR1 SGDLS and CDR2 YYNGEE. The CDR3 spans 12 residues. With 3 bases removed from V and 10 bases from J, the gap between germline ends came to 11 bases. CDR3 nucleotides: TGTGCCAGCAGCGCCGACTGGCGGGAGCAGTTCTTC. Protein: CASSADWREQFF.

The rearrangement joins TRBV7-8 to TRBJ2-7, with 12 bases fitting TRBD1. J lost 6 bases, V lost 3 bases, and 15 bases had no gene match. Germline V lookup: CDR1 SGHVS, CDR2 FQNEAQ. The CDR3 totals 18 residues. The CDR3 coding sequence is TGTGCCAGCAGCTTCAAACCTGTATCCGGGACAGGGGGCACCGAGCAGTACTTC. Translation: CASSFKPVSGTGGTEQYF.

The genes are TRBV18 and TRBJ2-5, with TRBD1 matching over 7 bases. This CDR3 is 15 amino acids long. V trimming: 2 bases; J trimming: 7 bases; junction bases outside the gene matches: 10. Germline CDR1 is KGHSH and CDR2 is LQKENI. The chain's CDR3 is CASSPIGTEEGTQYF. CDR3 sequence (DNA): TGTGCCAGCTCACCAATCGGGACAGAGGAAGGGACCCAGTACTTC.

The DNA of the CDR3 is TGTGCCAGCAGTCTAGACAGGGGGCCATATGGCTACACCTTC. It specifies CASSLDRGPYGYTF. The chain carries TRBV5-6 and TRBJ1-2, with 10 nucleotides matching TRBD1. The length of the CDR3 is 14 residues. V was clipped by 5 bases and J by 5 bases; unmatched bases: 6. The germline CDR1 and CDR2 sequences are SGHDT and YYEEEE.

The chain combines TRBV25-1 with TRBJ2-7, with TRBD1 as a possible D gene (6 bases). Trimming shortened V by 4 bases and J by 4 bases, and 11 bases separated the two germline ends. Germline V lookup: CDR1 MGHDK, CDR2 SYGVNS. This CDR3 has 13 amino acids. CDR3 in DNA: TGTGCCAGCAGTGTTACAGGGTGGTACGAGCAGTACTTC. Protein sequence: CASSVTGWYEQYF.

The chain joins TRBV9 to TRBJ2-7; 9 nucleotides align to TRBD1. Germline V gene lookup returns CDR1 SGDLS and CDR2 YYNGEE. The length of the CDR3 is 16 residues. V trimming: 0 bases; J trimming: 0 bases; junction bases outside the gene matches: 4. CDR3 amino acids: CASSVAGTGHSYEQYF. The CDR3 DNA reads TGTGCCAGCAGCGTAGCTGGGACAGGGCACTCCTACGAGCAGTACTTC.